Listed here is a single TCR beta chain. The sample belongs to a study of blood T cell repertoires in COVID-19. Whole-study context: The study drew acute and convalescent COVID-19 samples from the United States, Italy and Spain. Nucleic acid was either cDNA or gDNA, and it came from T cells, B-cell-depleted T cells, or PBMCs.

Trimming left V 1 base short and J 3 bases short, with 7 bases between. The CDR3 extends over 13 amino acids. Looked up from germline, CDR1 is SGHRS and CDR2 is YFSETQ. Methods used by the authors: Using reference gene primer amplification, nucleated cell counts were estimated. Profiled with immunoSEQ multiplex PCR; TCRdb holds only in-frame clones, not every one. V and J calls and clone size are as listed in that table; D and trimming were resolved from the DNA. The data contain roughly 410,000 clones, over 75% of them singletons. It was during active infection that Seattle patients were enrolled and then longitudinally followed.

This TCR came from a woman between 55 and 75 years old with COVID-19, enrolled during active disease. This chain joins TRBV5-1 and TRBJ1-2; D is uncertain. The specimen sequenced was peripheral blood. CDR3 nucleotides: TGCGCCAGCAGCTTGACGCTAGACTATGGCTACACCTTC. Protein: CASSLTLDYGYTF.